The present TCR beta chain was sequenced within a study of naive and memory T cell subsets. General study findings and limits: RNA-based TCR counts may shift with T cell activation and differentiation.

Cells stained for CD3, CD4, CD8, CD45RA, CD27 and viability were sorted into four CD45RA/CD27 subsets. Two oligonucleotides, mixed equimolar, formed the beta constant-region primer covering TRBC1 and TRBC2. MiXCR was run by TCRdb on the UMI-ligation and nested PCR reads, yielding one entry per CDR3 protein. The sample consists of some 83,000 distinct CDR3 sequences, roughly 14% of them appearing once. This clonotype was seen a few times. Its specificity is unknown. This CDR3 region has 13 residues. The V end lost 5 bases, the J end lost 5 bases, and 12 bases lay between the germline ends. Germline V lookup: CDR1 MNHEY, CDR2 SMNVEV (reference sequence).

This receptor was obtained from a human donor in good health. V gene TRBV27 combines with J gene TRBJ1-2, with a possible D match to TRBD1 (6 bases). Sequenced material: central memory CD4+ T cells from blood. CDR3 amino acids: CASSTSQGYGYTF. Written as DNA, the CDR3 is TGTGCCAGCAGTACTTCACAGGGTTATGGCTACACCTTC.